This T cell receptor beta chain was retrieved from a study of blood T cell repertoires in COVID-19. Overall study context: T cells, B-cell-depleted T cells, or PBMCs supplied cDNA or gDNA.

In Cohort 3, a recovered donor had either two negative PCRs, clearance, or symptom resolution. Clones were read by immunoSEQ multiplex PCR, and TCRdb kept only the in-frame ones, dropping some. The sample consists of about 270,000 clones, about 87% of them appearing once. Sequencing was done on a sample of PBMCs or T cells enriched from blood (not recorded which). The origin of this receptor is a woman between 50 and 59 years old who had recovered from COVID-19.

The CDR3 region is CASSLVSRADTEAFF. The DNA for the CDR3 is TGTGCCAGCAGCTTAGTGAGCAGGGCTGACACTGAAGCTTTCTTT. The rearrangement uses TRBV11-2 and TRBJ1-1, with D perhaps TRBD1 (5 bases). Trimming stripped 1 base from V and 3 bases from J, with 12 bases between. From germline, CDR1 is SGHAT and CDR2 FQNNGV. The CDR3 runs to 15 residues.